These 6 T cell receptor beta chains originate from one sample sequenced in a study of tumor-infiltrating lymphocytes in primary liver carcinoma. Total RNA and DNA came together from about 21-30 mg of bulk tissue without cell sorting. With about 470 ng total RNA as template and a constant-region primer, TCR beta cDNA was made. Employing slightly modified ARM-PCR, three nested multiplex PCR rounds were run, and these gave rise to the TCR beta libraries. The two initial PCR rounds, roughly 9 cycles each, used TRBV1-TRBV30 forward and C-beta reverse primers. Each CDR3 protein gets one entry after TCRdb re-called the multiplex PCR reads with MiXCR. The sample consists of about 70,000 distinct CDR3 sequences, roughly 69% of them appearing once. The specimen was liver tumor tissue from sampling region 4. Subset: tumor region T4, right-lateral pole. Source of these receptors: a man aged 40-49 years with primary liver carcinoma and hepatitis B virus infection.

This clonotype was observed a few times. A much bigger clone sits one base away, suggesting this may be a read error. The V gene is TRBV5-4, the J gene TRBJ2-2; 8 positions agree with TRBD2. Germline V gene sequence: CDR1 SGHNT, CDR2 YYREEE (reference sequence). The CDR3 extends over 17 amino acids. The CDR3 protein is CASSSGGSGMNIGELFF. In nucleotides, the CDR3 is TGTGCCAGCAGCTCCGGGGGTAGCGGGATGAACATCGGGGAGCTGTTTTTT.

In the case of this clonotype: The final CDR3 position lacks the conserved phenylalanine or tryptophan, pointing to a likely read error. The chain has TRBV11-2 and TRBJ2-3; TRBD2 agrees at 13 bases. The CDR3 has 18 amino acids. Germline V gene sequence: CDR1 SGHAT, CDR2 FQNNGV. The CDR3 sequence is CANSLTTSGRAGRDTQYL. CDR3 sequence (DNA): TGTGCCAACAGCTTAACCACTAGCGGGAGGGCGGGGCGAGATACGCAGTATCTT.

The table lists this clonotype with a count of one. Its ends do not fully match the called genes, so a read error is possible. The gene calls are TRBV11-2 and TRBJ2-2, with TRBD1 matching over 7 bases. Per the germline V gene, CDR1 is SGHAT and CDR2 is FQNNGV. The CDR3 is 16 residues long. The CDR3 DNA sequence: TGTGTCAGCAGCATAGAACCGACAGGGATCACTGGGGAGCTGTTTTTT. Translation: CVSSIEPTGITGELFF.

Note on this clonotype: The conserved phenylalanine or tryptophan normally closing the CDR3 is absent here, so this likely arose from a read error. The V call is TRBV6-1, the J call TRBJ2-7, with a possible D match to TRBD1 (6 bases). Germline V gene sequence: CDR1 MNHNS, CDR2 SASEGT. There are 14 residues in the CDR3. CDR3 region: CVSSSQGIGYEQYS. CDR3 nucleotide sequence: TGTGTCAGTTCCTCGCAGGGGATAGGGTACGAGCAGTACTCC.

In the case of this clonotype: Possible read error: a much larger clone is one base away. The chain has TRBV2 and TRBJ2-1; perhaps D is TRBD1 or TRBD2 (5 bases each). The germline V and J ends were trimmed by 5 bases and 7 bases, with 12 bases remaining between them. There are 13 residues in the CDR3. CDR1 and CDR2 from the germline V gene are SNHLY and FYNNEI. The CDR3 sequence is CASSRDQRNEQFF. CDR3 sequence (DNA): TGTGCCAGCAGTCGGGACCAGAGGAATGAGCAGTTCTTC. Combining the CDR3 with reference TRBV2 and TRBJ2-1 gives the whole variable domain EPEVTQTPSHQVTQMGQEVILRCVPISNHLYFYWYRQILGQKVEFLVSFYNNEISEKSEIFDDQFSVERPDGSNFTLKIRSTKLEDSAMYFCASSRDQRNEQFFGPGTRLTVL.

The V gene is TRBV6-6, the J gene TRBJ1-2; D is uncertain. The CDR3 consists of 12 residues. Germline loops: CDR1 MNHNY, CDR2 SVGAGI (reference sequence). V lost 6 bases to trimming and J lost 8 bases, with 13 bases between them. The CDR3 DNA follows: TGTGCCAGCAGCCTTCGGGCGGCCGGCTACACCTTC. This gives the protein CASSLRAAGYTF.